The clone carrying this T cell receptor (beta chain) was counted only a few times. The antigen remains undetermined. Diagnosis rested on symptoms, serum thyroxine and TRAb, thyroid ultrasound, and orbital computed tomography. The authors obtained PBMCs from more than 8 ml of fresh peripheral blood. The CDR3 has 15 amino acids. The V gene's germline CDR1 is MNHEY and CDR2 SMNVEV (reference sequence). V trimming: 5 bases; J trimming: 3 bases; junction bases outside the gene matches: 8. This entry is derived from a study of T cells in Graves' hyperthyroidism and ophthalmopathy. Study information: Peripheral blood draws took place at initial diagnosis, ahead of any treatment.

RNA transcripts served as the template for amplifying TCR beta CDR3 regions. The HTBI primer set served for first-round RT-PCR of the TCR CDR3. MiXCR was run by TCRdb on the multiplex PCR reads, yielding one entry per CDR3 protein. The data contain 530,000 or so distinct CDR3 sequences, roughly 25% of them seen just once; the ten biggest clones take up 11%. The study, taken as a whole, reports: Ophthalmopathy cases were set apart from stable hyperthyroidism by a 13 V-J model.

V and J are TRBV27 and TRBJ2-7, with TRBD2 matching over 9 bases. The receptor was isolated from a woman aged 25 to 45 with Graves' ophthalmopathy. Sequenced: blood. The CDR3 is CASSPSGRFHYEQYF. The CDR3 nucleotides read TGTGCCAGCAGTCCAAGCGGGAGGTTCCACTACGAGCAGTACTTC.